This passage covers 4 T cell receptor beta chains from one sample sequenced in a study of cytomegalovirus exposure and HLA in healthy donors. Researchers ran the PCR with 60 Vbeta and 13 Jbeta primers. The data were produced by immunoSEQ multiplex PCR, yet TCRdb's version contains in-frame clones alone and is incomplete. The repertoire holds approximately 150,000 clones, with approximately 68% as singletons. The sample taken for sequencing was PBMCs. The receptors originated from a middle-aged man in good health and CMV-seronegative.

The chain uses TRBV28 and TRBJ1-5, with TRBD1 as a possible D gene (6 bases). Trimming pared 6 bases from V and 2 bases from J, leaving 11 bases between. CDR1 and CDR2 (germline): MDHEN, SYDVKM. The CDR3 totals 14 residues. The CDR3 is CASRTGYGNQPQHF. The CDR3 nucleotides are TGTGCCAGCAGAACAGGGTATGGCAATCAGCCCCAGCATTTT.

The chain combines TRBV6-5 with TRBJ2-2; D possibly corresponds to TRBD1 (5 bases). CDR1 and CDR2 from the germline V gene are MNHEY and SVGAGI. The CDR3 has 14 amino acids. V was pared by 2 bases and J by 5 bases, with 9 bases between. CDR3 bases: TGTGCCAGCAGTTACGGGGCGGAGACCGGGGAGCTGTTTTTT. Its protein is CASSYGAETGELFF.

This clone was counted once. The chain recombines TRBV28 with TRBJ2-5; 10 bases are shared with TRBD2. V lost 1 base to trimming and J lost 1 base; unmatched junction nucleotides: 12. Looked up from germline, CDR1 is MDHEN and CDR2 is SYDVKM. The CDR3 is 19 amino acids. The CDR3 spells CASSLYNPLAGELQETQYF. DNA for the CDR3: TGTGCCAGCAGTTTATACAATCCCCTAGCGGGAGAACTCCAAGAGACCCAGTACTTC. The whole variable domain, remainder taken from reference TRBV28 and TRBJ2-5, is DVKVTQSSRYLVKRTGEKVFLECVQDMDHENMFWYRQDPGLGLRLIYFSYDVKMKEKGDIPEGYSVSREKKERFSLILESASTNQTSMYLCASSLYNPLAGELQETQYFGPGTRLLVL.

This rearrangement joins TRBV5-1 to TRBJ1-5, with TRBD1 as a possible D gene (6 bases). CDR3 length equals 14 residues. V was pared by 4 bases and J by 6 bases, with 14 bases between. Germline CDR1 SGHRS, CDR2 YFSETQ. In DNA form, the CDR3 reads TGCGCCAGCAGCGCCGCGGGGGGCGGTCAGCCCCAGCATTTT. This codes for CASSAAGGGQPQHF.